These T cell receptor beta chains were read from a single sample in a study of cytomegalovirus exposure and HLA in healthy donors. TCRdb's table, derived via immunoSEQ multiplex PCR, lists solely in-frame clones and lacks some. The sample holds some 44,000 clones. Sequencing used PBMCs. The receptors shown here come from a woman aged 25 to 45 in good health and CMV-seronegative. CDR3s include the opening cysteine and the closing phenylalanine or tryptophan. A D gene is named only where the DNA matches it firmly.

v_call	d_call	j_call	cdr3_aa	cdr3_nt
TRBV5-4	TRBD2	TRBJ2-1	CASSMPGLVSGDEQFF	TGTGCCAGCAGCATGCCGGGACTAGTTTCAGGCGATGAGCAGTTCTTC
TRBV13	TRBD2	TRBJ2-7	CASGPRASGSYEQYF	TGTGCCAGCGGACCCCGGGCTAGCGGCTCCTACGAGCAGTACTTC
TRBV6-5	TRBD2	TRBJ2-2	CASSPSGANTGELFF	TGTGCCAGCAGCCCTAGCGGAGCGAACACCGGGGAGCTGTTTTTT
TRBV11-2	-	TRBJ2-5	CASSQRQVLETQYF	TGTGCCAGCAGCCAACGACAGGTGCTGGAGACCCAGTACTTC
TRBV5-1	TRBD1	TRBJ2-2	CASSLDRGRIEWTGELFF	TGCGCCAGCAGCCTGGACAGGGGGCGGATCGAATGGACCGGGGAGCTGTTTTTT
TRBV14	TRBD2	TRBJ2-3	CASSQAGGPDTQYF	TGTGCCAGCAGCCAAGCGGGAGGGCCAGATACGCAGTATTTT
TRBV6-5	-	TRBJ2-7	CASSHPRPPYEQYF	TGTGCCAGCAGCCATCCTAGGCCCCCCTACGAGCAGTACTTC
TRBV11-2	-	TRBJ2-7	CASSIGVAYEQYF	TGTGCCAGCAGCATTGGCGTAGCATACGAGCAGTACTTC
TRBV7-9	TRBD2	TRBJ2-2	CASSLGLAVNTGELFF	TGTGCCAGCAGCTTGGGACTAGCGGTAAACACCGGGGAGCTGTTTTTT
TRBV5-1	TRBD1	TRBJ1-3	CASSFGQGNGNTIYF	TGCGCCAGCAGCTTCGGACAGGGGAATGGAAACACCATATATTTT
TRBV28	-	TRBJ2-1	CASSLTGNEQFF	TGTGCCAGCAGTTTAACGGGTAATGAGCAGTTCTTC
TRBV4-1	TRBD2	TRBJ2-7	CASSSGLAGAKYEQYF	TGCGCCAGCAGCTCGGGACTAGCGGGAGCCAAATACGAGCAGTACTTC
TRBV2	TRBD1	TRBJ1-2	CASVRQGRDGYTF	TGTGCCAGCGTTCGACAGGGGAGGGATGGCTACACCTTC
TRBV6-5	-	TRBJ1-3	CASSQNYAGNTIYF	TGTGCCAGCAGCCAGAATTACGCTGGAAACACCATATATTTT
TRBV14	-	TRBJ2-3	CASSQARGSGDTQYF	TGTGCCAGCAGCCAAGCGAGAGGGAGTGGGGATACGCAGTATTTT
TRBV27	TRBD1	TRBJ2-7	CASSLGTAYEQYF	TGTGCCAGCAGTTTAGGGACAGCCTACGAGCAGTACTTC
TRBV6-5	-	TRBJ1-1	CASSYHRGKNTEAFF	TGTGCCAGCAGTTATCATCGGGGAAAGAACACTGAAGCTTTCTTT